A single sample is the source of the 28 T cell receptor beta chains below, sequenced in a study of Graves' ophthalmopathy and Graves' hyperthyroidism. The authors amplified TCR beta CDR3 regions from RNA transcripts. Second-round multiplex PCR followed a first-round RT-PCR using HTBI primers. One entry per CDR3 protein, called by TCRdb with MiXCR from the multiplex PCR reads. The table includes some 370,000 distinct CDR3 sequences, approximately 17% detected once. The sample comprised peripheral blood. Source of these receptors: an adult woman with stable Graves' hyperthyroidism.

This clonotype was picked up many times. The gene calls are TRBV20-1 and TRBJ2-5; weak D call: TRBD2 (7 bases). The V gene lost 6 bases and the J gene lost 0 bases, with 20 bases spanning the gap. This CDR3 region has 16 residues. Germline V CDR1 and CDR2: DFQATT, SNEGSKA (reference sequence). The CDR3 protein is CSALPGGGENQETQYF. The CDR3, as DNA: TGCAGTGCCCTCCCTGGGGGGGGCGAAAACCAAGAGACCCAGTACTTC.

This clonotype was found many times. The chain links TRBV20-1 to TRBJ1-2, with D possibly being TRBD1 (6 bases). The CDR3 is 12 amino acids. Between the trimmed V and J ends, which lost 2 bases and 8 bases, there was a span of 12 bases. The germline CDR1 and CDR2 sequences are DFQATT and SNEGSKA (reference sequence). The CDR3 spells CSARRTVKGYTF. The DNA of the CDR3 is TGCAGTGCTAGAAGGACAGTGAAAGGCTACACCTTC.

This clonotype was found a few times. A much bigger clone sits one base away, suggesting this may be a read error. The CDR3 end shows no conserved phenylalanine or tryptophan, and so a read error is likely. The CDR3 spells CSARDRKGQGRDEQYL. The CDR3, as DNA: TGCAGTGCTAGGGACCGTAAGGGACAGGGGAGGGACGAGCAGTACCTC. This chain links TRBV20-1 with TRBJ2-7; TRBD1 aligns across 10 bases. This CDR3 comprises 16 residues. Germline V gene sequence: CDR1 DFQATT, CDR2 SNEGSKA (reference sequence). V dropped 3 bases and J dropped 5; count of bases not matched to a gene: 13.

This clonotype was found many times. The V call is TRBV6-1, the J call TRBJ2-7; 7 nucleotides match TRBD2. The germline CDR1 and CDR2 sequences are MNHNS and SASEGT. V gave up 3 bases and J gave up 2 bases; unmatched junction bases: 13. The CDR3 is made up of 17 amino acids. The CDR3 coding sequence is TGTGCCAGCAGTGATTTCGCAGCGGGATCACTCGCCTACGAGCAGTACTTC. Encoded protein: CASSDFAAGSLAYEQYF.

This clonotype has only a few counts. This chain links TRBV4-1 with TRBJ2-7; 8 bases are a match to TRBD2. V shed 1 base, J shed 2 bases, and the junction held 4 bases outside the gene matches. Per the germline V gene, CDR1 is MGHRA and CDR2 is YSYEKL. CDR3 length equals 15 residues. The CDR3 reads CASSQVVSGTYEQYF. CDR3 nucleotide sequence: TGCGCCAGCAGCCAAGTTGTTAGCGGGACCTACGAGCAGTACTTC.

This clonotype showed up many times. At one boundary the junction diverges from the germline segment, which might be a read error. CDR3 sequence reads: CASSSPGQGTYEQYF. The CDR3 coding sequence is TGTGCCAGCAGTTCGCCGGGACAGGGAACCTACGAGCAGTACTTC. The gene calls are TRBV5-1 and TRBJ2-7; 9 bases fit TRBD1. Germline values: CDR1 SGHRS, CDR2 YFSETQ. The CDR3 is made up of 15 amino acids.

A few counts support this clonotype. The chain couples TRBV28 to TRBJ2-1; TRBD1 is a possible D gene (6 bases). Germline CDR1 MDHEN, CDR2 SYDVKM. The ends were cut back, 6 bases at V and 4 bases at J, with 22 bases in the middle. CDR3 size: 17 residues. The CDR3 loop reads CASSFSGVSYPYNEQFF. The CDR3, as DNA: TGTGCCAGCAGCTTTTCAGGGGTCTCTTACCCTTACAATGAGCAGTTCTTC.

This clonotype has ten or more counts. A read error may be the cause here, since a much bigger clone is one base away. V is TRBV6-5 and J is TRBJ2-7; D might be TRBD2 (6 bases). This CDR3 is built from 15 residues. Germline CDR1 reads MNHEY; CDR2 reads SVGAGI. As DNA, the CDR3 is TGTGCCGGCAGTTACTCGGGCCGGGAGACCTACGAGCAGTACTTC. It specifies CAGSYSGRETYEQYF.

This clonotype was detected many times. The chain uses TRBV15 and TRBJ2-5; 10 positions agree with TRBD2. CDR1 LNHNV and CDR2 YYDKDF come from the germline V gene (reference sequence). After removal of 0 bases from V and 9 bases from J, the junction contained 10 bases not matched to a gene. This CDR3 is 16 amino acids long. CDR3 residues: CATSRDPGVAGGAQYF. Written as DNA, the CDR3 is TGTGCCACCAGCAGAGATCCGGGAGTAGCGGGGGGAGCCCAGTACTTC.

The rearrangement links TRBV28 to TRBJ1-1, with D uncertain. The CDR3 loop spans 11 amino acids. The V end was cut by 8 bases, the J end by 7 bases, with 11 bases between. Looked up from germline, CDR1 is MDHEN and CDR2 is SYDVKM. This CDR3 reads CASLGLGEAFF. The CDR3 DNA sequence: TGTGCCAGCTTGGGCTTGGGTGAAGCTTTCTTT.

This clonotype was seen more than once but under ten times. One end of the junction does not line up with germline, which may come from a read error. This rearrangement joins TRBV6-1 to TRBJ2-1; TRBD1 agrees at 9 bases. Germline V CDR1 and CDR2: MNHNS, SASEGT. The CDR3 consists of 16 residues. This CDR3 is CASRSPGQGIMYEKFF. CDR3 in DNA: TGTGCCAGCAGAAGCCCGGGACAGGGTATCATGTATGAGAAGTTCTTC.

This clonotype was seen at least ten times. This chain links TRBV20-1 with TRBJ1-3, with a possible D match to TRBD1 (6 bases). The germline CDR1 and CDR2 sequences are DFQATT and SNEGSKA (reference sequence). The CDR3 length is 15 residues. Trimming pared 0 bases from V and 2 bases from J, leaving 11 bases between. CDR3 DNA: TGCAGTGCTAGAGACCCACAGGGAACTGGAAACACCATATATTTT. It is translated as CSARDPQGTGNTIYF.

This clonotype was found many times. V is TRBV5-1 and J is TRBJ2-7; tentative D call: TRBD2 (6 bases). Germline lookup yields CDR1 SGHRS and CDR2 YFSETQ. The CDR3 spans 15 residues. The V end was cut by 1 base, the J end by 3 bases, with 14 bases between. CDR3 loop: CASSLWAGRFYEQYF. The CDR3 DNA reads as TGCGCCAGCAGCTTGTGGGCGGGAAGATTCTACGAGCAGTACTTC. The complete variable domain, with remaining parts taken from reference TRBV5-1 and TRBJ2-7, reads KAGVTQTPRYLIKTRGQQVTLSCSPISGHRSVSWYQQTPGQGLQFLFEYFSETQRNKGNFPGRFSGRQFSNSRSEMNVSTLELGDSALYLCASSLWAGRFYEQYFGPGTRLTVT.

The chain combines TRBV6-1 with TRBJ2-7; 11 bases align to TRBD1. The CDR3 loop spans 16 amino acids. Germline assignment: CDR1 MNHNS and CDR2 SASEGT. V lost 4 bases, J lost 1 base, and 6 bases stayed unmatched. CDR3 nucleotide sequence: TGTGCCAGCAGTGTTACCGGGACAGGGGGATCCTACGAGCAGTACTTC. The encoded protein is CASSVTGTGGSYEQYF.

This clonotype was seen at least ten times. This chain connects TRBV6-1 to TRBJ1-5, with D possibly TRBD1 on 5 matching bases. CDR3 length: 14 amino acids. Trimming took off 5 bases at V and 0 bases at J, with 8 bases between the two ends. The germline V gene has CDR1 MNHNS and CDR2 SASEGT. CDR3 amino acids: CASSKTDSNQPQHF. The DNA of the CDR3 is TGTGCCAGCAGTAAGACAGATAGCAATCAGCCCCAGCATTTT.

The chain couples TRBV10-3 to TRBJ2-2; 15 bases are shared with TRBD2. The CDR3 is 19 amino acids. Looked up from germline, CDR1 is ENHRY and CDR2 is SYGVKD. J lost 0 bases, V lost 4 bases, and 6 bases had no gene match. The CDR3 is CAISGLGLAGGANTGELFF. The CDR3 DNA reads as TGTGCCATCAGTGGGCTGGGACTAGCGGGAGGCGCGAACACCGGGGAGCTGTTTTTT.

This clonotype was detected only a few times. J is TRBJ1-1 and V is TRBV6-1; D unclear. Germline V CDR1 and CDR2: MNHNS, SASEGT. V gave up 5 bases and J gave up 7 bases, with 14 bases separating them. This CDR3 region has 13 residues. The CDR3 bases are TGTGCCAGCAGTCGTGGACCTCACAGTGAAGCTTTCTTT. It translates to CASSRGPHSEAFF.

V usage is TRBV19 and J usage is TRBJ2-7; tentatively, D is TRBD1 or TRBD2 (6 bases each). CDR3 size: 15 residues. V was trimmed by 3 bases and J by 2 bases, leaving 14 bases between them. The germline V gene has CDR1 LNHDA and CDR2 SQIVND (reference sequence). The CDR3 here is CASSISGAEPYEQYF. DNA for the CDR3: TGTGCCAGTAGTATTTCGGGGGCCGAACCCTACGAGCAGTACTTC.

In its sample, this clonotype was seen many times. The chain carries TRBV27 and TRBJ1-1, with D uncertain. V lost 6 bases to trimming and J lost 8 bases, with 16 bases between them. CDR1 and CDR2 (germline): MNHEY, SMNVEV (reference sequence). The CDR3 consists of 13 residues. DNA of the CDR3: TGTGCCAGCAGGCGTAGCCGTACGGGGGAAGCTTTCTTT. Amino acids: CASRRSRTGEAFF.

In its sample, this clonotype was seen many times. The CDR3 spells CAWGTENTEAFF. CDR3 sequence (DNA): TGTGCCTGGGGGACAGAGAACACTGAAGCTTTCTTT. This chain joins TRBV30 and TRBJ1-1, with 7 bases aligning to TRBD1. This CDR3 region has 12 residues. V lost 5 bases, J lost 1 base, and 1 base stayed unmatched. The V gene's germline CDR1 is GTSNPN and CDR2 SVGIG (reference sequence).

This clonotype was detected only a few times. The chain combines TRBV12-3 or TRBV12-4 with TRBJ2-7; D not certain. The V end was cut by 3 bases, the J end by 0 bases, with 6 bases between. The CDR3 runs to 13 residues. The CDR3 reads CASSFAISYEQYF. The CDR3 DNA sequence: TGTGCCAGCAGTTTCGCGATCTCCTACGAGCAGTACTTC.

The CDR3 here is CASSSAYISGNTIYF. DNA of the CDR3: TGTGCCAGCAGTTCCGCTTACATCTCTGGAAACACCATATATTTT. V usage is TRBV6-2 or TRBV6-3 and J usage is TRBJ1-3; no firm D call. V gave up 4 bases and J gave up 0 bases, with 10 bases separating them. Germline values: CDR1 MNHEY, CDR2 SVGEGT. The CDR3 contains 15 residues.

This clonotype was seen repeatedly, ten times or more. This CDR3 reads CSAPLSTLYEQYF. In DNA, the CDR3 is TGCAGTGCCCCCCTTTCGACCCTTTACGAGCAGTACTTC. The chain employs TRBV20-1 and TRBJ2-7, with no clear D. Germline loops: CDR1 DFQATT, CDR2 SNEGSKA (reference sequence). Trimming shortened V by 6 bases and J by 4 bases, and 16 bases separated the two germline ends. The CDR3 loop spans 13 amino acids.

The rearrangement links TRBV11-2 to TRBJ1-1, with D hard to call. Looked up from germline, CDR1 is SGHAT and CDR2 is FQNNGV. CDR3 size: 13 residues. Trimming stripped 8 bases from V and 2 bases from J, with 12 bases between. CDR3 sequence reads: CASSISRNTEAFF. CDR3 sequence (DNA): TGTGCCAGCTCTATCAGTCGTAACACTGAAGCTTTCTTT.

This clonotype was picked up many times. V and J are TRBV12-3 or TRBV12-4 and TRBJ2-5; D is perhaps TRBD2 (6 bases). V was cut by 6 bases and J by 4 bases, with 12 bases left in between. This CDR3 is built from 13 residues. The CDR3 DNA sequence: TGTGCCAGCAGCCGGACTATCTCAGAGACCCAGTACTTC. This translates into CASSRTISETQYF.

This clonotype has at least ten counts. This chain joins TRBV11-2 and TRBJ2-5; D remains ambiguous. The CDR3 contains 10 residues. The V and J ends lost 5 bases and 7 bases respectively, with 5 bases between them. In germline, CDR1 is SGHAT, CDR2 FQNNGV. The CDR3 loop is CASSGVTQYF. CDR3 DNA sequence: TGTGCCAGCAGCGGAGTGACCCAGTACTTC.

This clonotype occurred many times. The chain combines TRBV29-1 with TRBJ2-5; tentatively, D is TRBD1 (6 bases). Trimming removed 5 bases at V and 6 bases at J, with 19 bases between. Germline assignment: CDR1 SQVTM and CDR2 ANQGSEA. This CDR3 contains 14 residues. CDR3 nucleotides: TGCAGCGTTTACGATGGACGGGACATTCAGACCCAGTACTTC. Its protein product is CSVYDGRDIQTQYF.

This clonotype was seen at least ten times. CDR3 bases: TGTGCCAGCAGTCGGACAGGGTCCCACGAGCAGTACTTC. It codes for CASSRTGSHEQYF. The rearrangement joins TRBV6-1 to TRBJ2-7, with 8 bases fitting TRBD1. The CDR3 is 13 residues long. Germline lookup yields CDR1 MNHNS and CDR2 SASEGT. J was trimmed by 5 bases and V by 5 bases; bases with no gene match: 5.